A selection of T cell receptor beta chains follows, all from one sample in a study of glioma-infiltrating T cells. TCRdb itself ran the multiplex PCR reads through MiXCR, one entry per CDR3 protein. The table records under 200,000 distinct CDR3 sequences, approximately 40% of them present only once. Sequences were obtained from glioma tissue, nonneoplastic brain tissue, or PBMCs (not recorded which). The receptors were sampled from a human donor with low-grade glioma or glioblastoma, undergoing nonglioma brain surgery, or in good health (not recorded which). The CDR3 runs from the conserved cysteine through the conserved F or W. Fields, in order: CDR3 length, V gene, CDR3 protein.

>13|TRBV7-6
CASSLGRVAEQYF
>15|TRBV9
CASSVSSADYNEQFF
>15|TRBV7-2
CASSLGGGRTDTQYF
>13|TRBV19
CASSISRDTEAFF
>15|TRBV5-1
CASSPLGVRDQPQHF
>12|TRBV12-3/TRBV12-4
CASSFSSDIPYF
>15|TRBV28
CASRTPGQGGNEQFF
>13|TRBV29-1
CSVEGQTNQPQHF
>15|TRBV20-1
CSANLLAVSYNEKFF
>14|TRBV28
CASSFGQAYYGYTF
>14|TRBV4-1
CASSQDRDFNGYTF
>12|TRBV27
CAISERDEIQYF
>14|TRBV6-1
CASRTPGVSTEAFF
>13|TRBV27
CASSLQGGNEQFF
>13|TRBV2
CASSEASGRLQYF
>12|TRBV20-1
CSASGPSDTQYF
>13|TRBV20-1
CSALTGGAETQYF
>15|TRBV18
CASSPNDGGNQPQHF
>15|TRBV20-1
CSARDLLRGLETKYF
>14|TRBV6-2/TRBV6-3
CASDWTGGSDEQFF
>14|TRBV27
CASSLWRDSGELFF
>12|TRBV7-2
CASSPDTDTQYF